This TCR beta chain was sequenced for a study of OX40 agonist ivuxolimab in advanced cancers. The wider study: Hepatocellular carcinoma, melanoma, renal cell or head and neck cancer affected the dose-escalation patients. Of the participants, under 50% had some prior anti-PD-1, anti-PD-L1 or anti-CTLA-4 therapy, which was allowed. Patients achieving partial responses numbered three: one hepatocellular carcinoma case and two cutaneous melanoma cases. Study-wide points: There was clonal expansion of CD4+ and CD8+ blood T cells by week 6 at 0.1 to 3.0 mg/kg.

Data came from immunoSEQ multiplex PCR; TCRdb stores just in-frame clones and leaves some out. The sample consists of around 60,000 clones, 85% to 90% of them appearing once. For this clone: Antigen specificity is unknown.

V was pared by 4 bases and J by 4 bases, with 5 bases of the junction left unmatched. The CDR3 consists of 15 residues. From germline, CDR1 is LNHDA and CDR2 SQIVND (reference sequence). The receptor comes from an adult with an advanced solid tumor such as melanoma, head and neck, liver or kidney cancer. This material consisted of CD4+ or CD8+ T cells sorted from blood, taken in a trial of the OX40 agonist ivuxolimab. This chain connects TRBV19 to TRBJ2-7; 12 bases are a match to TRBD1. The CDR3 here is CASSREGQGAYEQYF. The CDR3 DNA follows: TGTGCCAGTAGTAGGGAGGGACAGGGGGCTTACGAGCAGTACTTC.